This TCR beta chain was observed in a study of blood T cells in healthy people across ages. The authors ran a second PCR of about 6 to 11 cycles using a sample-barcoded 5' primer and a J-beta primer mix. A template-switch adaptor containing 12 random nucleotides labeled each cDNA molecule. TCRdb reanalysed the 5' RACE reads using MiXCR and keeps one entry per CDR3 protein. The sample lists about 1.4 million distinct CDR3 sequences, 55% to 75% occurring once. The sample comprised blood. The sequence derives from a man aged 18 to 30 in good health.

The CDR3 bases are TGTGCCAGCAGCCCGCTCGGACAGGGGAGGACTAACTATGGCTACACCTTC. It specifies CASSPLGQGRTNYGYTF. This sequence joins TRBV3-1 and TRBJ1-2; 9 bases agree with TRBD1. The germline V gene has CDR1 LGHDT and CDR2 YNNKEL (reference sequence). The CDR3 covers 17 residues. After removal of 4 bases from V and 0 bases from J, the junction contained 9 bases not matched to a gene.